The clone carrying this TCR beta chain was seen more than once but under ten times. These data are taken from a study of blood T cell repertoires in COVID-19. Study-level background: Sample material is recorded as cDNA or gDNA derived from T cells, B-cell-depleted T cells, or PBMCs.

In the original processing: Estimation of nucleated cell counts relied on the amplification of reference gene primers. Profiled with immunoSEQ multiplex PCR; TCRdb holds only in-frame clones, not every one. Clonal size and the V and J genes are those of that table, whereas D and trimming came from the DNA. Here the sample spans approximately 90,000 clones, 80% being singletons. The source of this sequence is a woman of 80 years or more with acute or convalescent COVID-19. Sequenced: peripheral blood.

DNA for the CDR3: TGTGCCAGTAGTATACACGGCGGGGCAACTAATGAAAAACTGTTTTTT. Its protein is CASSIHGGATNEKLFF. The chain recombines TRBV19 with TRBJ1-4; D gene unclear. The ends were cut back, 2 bases at V and 0 bases at J, with 10 bases in the middle. CDR3 length: 16 amino acids. CDR1 LNHDA and CDR2 SQIVND come from the germline V gene (reference sequence).